This T cell receptor (beta chain) was retrieved from a study of T cell changes during pregnancy in multiple sclerosis. Repertoires were generated with immunoSEQ multiplex PCR, while TCRdb's copy carries only in-frame clones and drops some. The sample includes about 40,000 clones, roughly 93% of them seen just once. The TCR was taken from a female donor with multiple sclerosis, enrolled in a pregnancy study. The sample was PBMCs (not recorded whether the cells were cultured).

The DNA for the CDR3 is TGTGCCAGCAGGCTTAAATTTGACACAGATACGCAGTATTTT. It is translated as CASRLKFDTDTQYF. The genes are TRBV7-2 and TRBJ2-3; D is undetermined. In germline, CDR1 is SGHTA, CDR2 FQGNSA. Trimming cost V 6 bases and J 2 bases, with 12 bases left between them. This CDR3 comprises 14 residues.